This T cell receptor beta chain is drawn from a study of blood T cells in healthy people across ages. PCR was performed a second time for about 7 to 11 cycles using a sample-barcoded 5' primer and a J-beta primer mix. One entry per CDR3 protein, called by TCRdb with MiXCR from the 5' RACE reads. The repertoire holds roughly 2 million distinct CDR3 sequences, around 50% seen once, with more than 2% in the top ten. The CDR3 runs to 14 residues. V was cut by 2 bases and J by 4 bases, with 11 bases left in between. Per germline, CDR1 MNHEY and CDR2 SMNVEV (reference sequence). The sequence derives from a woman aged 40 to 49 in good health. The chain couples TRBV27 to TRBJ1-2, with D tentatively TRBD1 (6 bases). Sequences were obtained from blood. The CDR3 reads CASSLRKGGYGYTF. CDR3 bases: TGTGCCAGCAGTTTAAGGAAGGGGGGCTATGGCTACACCTTC.